This T cell receptor beta chain is from a study of beta chain features in type 1 diabetes. A note on this clone: Its antigen is as yet unknown.

V was clipped by 3 bases and J by 5 bases; unmatched bases: 4. From germline, CDR1 is SNHLY and CDR2 FYNNEI. This CDR3 has 15 amino acids. Purity above 98% was achieved in all sorted populations. The study, taken as a whole, reports: Moderate but significant shortening of TCRB CDR3s was recorded in all four CD4+ subsets from Type 1 diabetes patients.

All of the isolated RNA was reverse transcribed, so expressed TCRB transcripts were sequenced. TCRdb keeps only in-frame clones here, not all; method: immunoSEQ multiplex PCR. The repertoire holds around 250,000 clones, with 20% as singletons. This receptor was identified in a woman in her thirties or forties with type 1 diabetes. The J gene is TRBJ2-7, the V gene TRBV2, with 13 bases that match TRBD2. The sequencing sample was made of naive CD4+ T cells from blood. The CDR3 protein is CASSDWTSGGDEQYF. The CDR3 nucleotides are TGTGCCAGCAGTGACTGGACTAGCGGGGGCGACGAGCAGTACTTC.